This note documents a single TCR beta chain sequence. This record comes from a study of blood T cell repertoires in COVID-19. Participant age was about 18 to 89 years, and participants resided in fewer than 25 US areas. In the original analysis: Amplification with reference gene primers provided the estimates of nucleated cell counts. Assay: immunoSEQ multiplex PCR; the TCRdb copy retains only in-frame clones and omits some. D and trimming come from the DNA, and the V and J calls and clone size come from that table. The sample comprises 270,000 or so clones, 80% to 85% of which are singletons, and 3.4% rests with the top ten. The trim removed 5 bases at V and 0 bases at J, leaving 4 bases unmatched. The V gene's germline CDR1 is MNHNY and CDR2 SVGAGI (reference sequence). This CDR3 is built from 14 residues.

Sequenced sample: PBMCs or T cells enriched from blood (not recorded which). This rearrangement joins TRBV6-6 to TRBJ2-7; 7 nucleotides line up with TRBD2. The TCR sequence derives from a man aged 45-60 years who had recovered from COVID-19. The CDR3 is CASSVRDYSYEQYF. CDR3 in DNA: TGTGCCAGCAGTGTCCGGGACTACTCCTACGAGCAGTACTTC.